The 16 T cell receptor beta chains reported below all come from one sample, sequenced in a study of shared clonotypes between healthy human individuals. As defined, naive CD8 cells were CD45RO-negative and positively selected for CCR7, with terminally differentiated effector memory CD45RA+ cells excluded. Generated by immunoSEQ multiplex PCR, the TCRdb table keeps only in-frame clones and is missing some. The sample yields 2 million to 2.5 million clones, 93% seen once. Sequenced input: naive CD8+ T cells from PBMCs. The receptors were gathered from a man aged 18 to 30 in good health. Some clones in this sample may be carry-over from other donors' samples.

The chain is built from TRBV30 and TRBJ1-2; no definite D call. The CDR3 consists of 14 residues. The germline CDR1 and CDR2 sequences are GTSNPN and SVGIG (reference sequence). Trimming pared 0 bases from V and 4 bases from J, leaving 12 bases between. The CDR3 spells CAWSVVGSTYGYTF. The CDR3, as DNA: TGTGCCTGGAGTGTAGTAGGGTCTACCTATGGCTACACCTTC.

The chain joins TRBV27 to TRBJ2-3, with D perhaps matching TRBD1 or TRBD2 (6 bases each). Germline V gives CDR1 MNHEY, CDR2 SMNVEV (reference sequence). V was trimmed by 6 bases and J by 4 bases, leaving 20 bases between them. This CDR3 region has 16 residues. This chain's CDR3 is CASSQILATGADTQYF. In nucleotides, the CDR3 is TGTGCCAGCAGCCAAATCCTAGCGACAGGCGCAGATACGCAGTATTTT.

The chain recombines TRBV28 with TRBJ1-1; no clear D gene. V lost 1 base, J lost 7 bases, and 7 bases lay in between. The CDR3 spans 12 residues. The germline gives CDR1 MDHEN, CDR2 SYDVKM. The CDR3 reads CASSLFPDEAFF. Here the CDR3 DNA reads TGTGCCAGCAGTTTATTTCCAGATGAAGCTTTCTTT.

The chain joins TRBV6-1 to TRBJ1-1, with D tentatively TRBD1 (5 bases). V lost 2 bases, J lost 4 bases, and 17 bases lay in between. The CDR3 loop spans 16 amino acids. Germline V lookup: CDR1 MNHNS, CDR2 SASEGT. This chain's CDR3 is CASSENLVRVFTEAFF. The CDR3 DNA sequence: TGTGCCAGCAGTGAAAACTTGGTCAGGGTATTCACTGAAGCTTTCTTT.

Comments on this clone: Other DNA sequences in the same sample also yield this CDR3. The chain has TRBV27 and TRBJ2-7; 8 bases are shared with TRBD2. The CDR3 runs to 14 residues. Trimming removed 4 bases from V and 4 bases from J; junction bases left unmatched: 6. CDR1 and CDR2 (germline): MNHEY, SMNVEV (reference sequence). For the CDR3, the DNA is TGTGCCAGCAGTTCAAGCGGGAGTGCTTACGAGCAGTACTTC. This translates into CASSSSGSAYEQYF.

The chain employs TRBV18 and TRBJ1-1, with D possibly TRBD1 on 5 matching bases. V dropped 2 bases and J dropped 3 bases, with 13 bases sitting between them. Per the germline V gene, CDR1 is KGHSH and CDR2 is LQKENI. The CDR3 consists of 15 residues. The CDR3 nucleotides are TGTGCCAGCTCACCATGGGCAGGGCAGGACACTGAAGCTTTCTTT. This encodes CASSPWAGQDTEAFF.

The rearrangement uses TRBV13 and TRBJ2-7; tentatively, D is TRBD1 (6 bases). V lost 5 bases to trimming and J lost 4 bases, with 18 bases between them. CDR3 length equals 15 residues. CDR1 and CDR2 (germline): PRHDT, FYEKMQ (reference sequence). CDR3 sequence reads: CASSPRGQGLYEQYF. DNA of the CDR3: TGTGCCAGCAGCCCCCGCGGGCAGGGGCTGTACGAGCAGTACTTC.

The chain couples TRBV11-2 to TRBJ2-3; 10 nucleotides agree with TRBD2. Germline V gene lookup returns CDR1 SGHAT and CDR2 FQNNGV. The CDR3 is 15 amino acids. The V gene end was trimmed by 4 bases and the J gene end by 1 base; junction bases not matched to a gene: 2. CDR3 loop: CASSSGTSGTDTQYF. The CDR3 DNA reads as TGTGCCAGCAGCTCAGGGACTAGCGGCACAGATACGCAGTATTTT.

The chain is built from TRBV5-1 and TRBJ2-7; tentative D call: TRBD2 (6 bases). This CDR3 has 14 residues. Trimming took off 1 base at V and 3 bases at J, with 11 bases between the two ends. Germline V lookup: CDR1 SGHRS, CDR2 YFSETQ. The CDR3 bases are TGCGCCAGCAGCTTGTTTAGCGGACACTACGAGCAGTACTTC. The encoded protein is CASSLFSGHYEQYF.

This sequence joins TRBV27 and TRBJ1-4; weak D call: TRBD1 (6 bases). V lost 6 bases to trimming and J lost 7 bases, with 18 bases between them. There are 15 residues in the CDR3. Germline V CDR1 and CDR2: MNHEY, SMNVEV (reference sequence). The CDR3 sequence is CASSPWPEQGEKLFF. In DNA, the CDR3 is TGTGCCAGCAGCCCGTGGCCTGAACAGGGTGAAAAACTGTTTTTT.

V gene TRBV30 combines with J gene TRBJ1-6; 9 bases fit TRBD1. This CDR3 comprises 17 residues. J gave up 3 bases and V 3 bases, and 9 bases lay outside the gene matches. Germline CDR1 and CDR2: GTSNPN and SVGIG (reference sequence). This CDR3 reads CAWSPPGQGLYNSPLHF. The CDR3 DNA reads TGTGCCTGGAGCCCCCCGGGACAGGGTCTCTATAATTCACCCCTCCACTTT.

The gene calls are TRBV6-4 and TRBJ2-1, with 9 positions matching TRBD2. The CDR3 runs 16 residues. The V and J ends lost 0 bases and 6 bases, in that order; junction bases with no gene match: 6. CDR1 is MRHNA and CDR2 is SNTAGT in the germline V gene. Here the CDR3 DNA reads TGTGCCAGCAGTGACTCGCGCGGGAGGGCCTCCAATGAGCAGTTCTTC. Translating gives CASSDSRGRASNEQFF.

The chain is built from TRBV4-2 and TRBJ2-5, with 7 bases lining up with TRBD2. Germline V gene sequence: CDR1 LGHNA, CDR2 YNFKEQ. The CDR3 has 15 amino acids. After removal of 4 bases from V and 1 base from J, the junction contained 6 bases not matched to a gene. DNA of the CDR3: TGTGCCAGCAGCCGGGTTCTAGCGGCCCAAGAGACCCAGTACTTC. It yields the protein CASSRVLAAQETQYF.

V is TRBV15 and J is TRBJ1-1; D is perhaps TRBD1 (5 bases). This CDR3 is 14 amino acids long. V lost 0 bases, J lost 8 bases, and 13 bases lay in between. From germline, CDR1 is LNHNV and CDR2 YYDKDF (reference sequence). CDR3 coding DNA: TGTGCCACCAGCAGAGATTATGCGACAGACGAAGCTTTCTTT. Amino acid sequence: CATSRDYATDEAFF.

This chain connects TRBV25-1 to TRBJ2-7, with 7 bases fitting TRBD2. The CDR3 totals 13 residues. The germline gives CDR1 MGHDK, CDR2 SYGVNS. The junction had 6 bases not matched to a gene; V was cut back by 6 bases and J by 4 bases. The CDR3 loop reads CASRQRGDYEQYF. For the CDR3, the DNA is TGTGCCAGCAGACAGCGGGGTGATTACGAGCAGTACTTC.

The V and J genes are TRBV5-3 and TRBJ1-1; 8 nucleotides match TRBD1. TRBV5-3 is flagged as an ORF with uncertain function. The CDR3 has 16 residues. The V gene end was trimmed by 7 bases and the J gene end by 1 base; junction bases not matched to a gene: 12. The CDR3 DNA sequence: TGTGCCAGAGGTAGAGCCCCGGGGACAGGGAACACTGAAGCTTTCTTT. Encoded protein: CARGRAPGTGNTEAFF.